This TCR beta chain was documented in a study of cytomegalovirus exposure and HLA in healthy donors. Broader study findings: For cytomegalovirus status, the classifier reportedly gave diagnoses with high specificity and sensitivity. The listing of 150 to 200 TCR beta chains classed them as cytomegalovirus-associated.

This clone was picked up a small number of times. Its specificity is not known. Sequencing used immunoSEQ multiplex PCR; TCRdb keeps in-frame clones, though not all of them. The sample contains hundreds of thousands of clones, approximately 90% of which appear only once. The receptor was isolated from a woman aged 18-30 years in good health and CMV-seronegative. Sequencing was carried out using PBMCs.

The CDR3 sequence: CASSQDRSRAGELFF. The CDR3 DNA follows: TGTGCCAGCAGCCAAGATCGATCGAGGGCCGGGGAGCTGTTTTTT. The chain couples TRBV4-2 to TRBJ2-2; tentative D call: TRBD2 (5 bases). The length of the CDR3 is 15 residues. Germline CDR1 LGHNA, CDR2 YNFKEQ. Trimming left V 0 bases short and J 6 bases short, with 11 bases between.